This TCR beta chain was recovered during a study of Graves' ophthalmopathy and Graves' hyperthyroidism. Across the study: The collection of peripheral blood took place at initial diagnosis, before any treatment. Overall study findings and caveats: Forecasting of ophthalmopathy progression by the model achieved about 71% sensitivity and around 72% specificity.

Germline values: CDR1 SGHTA, CDR2 FQGNSA. The CDR3 runs 12 residues. Trimming pared 1 base from V and 3 bases from J, leaving 4 bases between. This clonotype was observed at least ten times. The antigen remains unidentified. The authors amplified TCR beta CDR3 regions, and they did so from RNA transcripts for repertoire sequencing. First-round RT-PCR with HTBI primers preceded a second-round multiplex PCR. MiXCR, applied by TCRdb to the multiplex PCR reads, yields one record per CDR3 protein. In the table there are about 410,000 distinct CDR3 sequences, approximately 20% of which are singletons. As diagnostic evidence, clinical symptoms, serum thyroxine, TRAb, thyroid ultrasound and orbital computed tomography were relied upon.

Sample: peripheral blood. The rearrangement joins TRBV7-2 to TRBJ2-7; D is unclear. This TCR was sampled from a woman under 30 with Graves' ophthalmopathy. The CDR3 region is CASSLDHYEQYF. CDR3 sequence (DNA): TGTGCCAGCAGCTTAGACCACTACGAGCAGTACTTC.